The text below deals with one T cell receptor beta chain. CDR1 SGHRS and CDR2 YFSETQ come from the germline V gene. Trimming took 4 bases from V and 4 from J; bases not matched to a gene: 7. This CDR3 has 15 amino acids. These data belong to a study of OX40 agonist ivuxolimab in advanced cancers. This table comes from immunoSEQ multiplex PCR, and its TCRdb copy is limited to in-frame clones, with some not included. The data show roughly 59,000 clones, roughly 90% seen once. The sequences come from CD4+ or CD8+ T cells sorted from blood, collected in a trial of the OX40 agonist ivuxolimab. This chain uses TRBV5-1 with TRBJ1-1, with 10 bases matching TRBD1. This TCR was recovered from an adult with an advanced solid tumor such as melanoma, head and neck, liver or kidney cancer. CDR3 amino acids: CASSIRTGGSTEAFF. CDR3 coding DNA: TGCGCCAGCAGCATTCGGACAGGGGGTAGCACTGAAGCTTTCTTT.